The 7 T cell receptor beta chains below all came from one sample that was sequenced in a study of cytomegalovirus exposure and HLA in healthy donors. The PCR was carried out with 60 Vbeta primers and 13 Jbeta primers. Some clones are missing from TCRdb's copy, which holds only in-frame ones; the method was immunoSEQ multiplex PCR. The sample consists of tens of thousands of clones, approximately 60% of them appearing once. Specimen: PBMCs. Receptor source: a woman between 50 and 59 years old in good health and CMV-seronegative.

The CDR3 DNA follows: TGCGCCAGCAGCCAAGTGCAGGGCTATGGCTACACCTTC. Its protein product is CASSQVQGYGYTF. The chain uses TRBV4-3 and TRBJ1-2, with a possible D match to TRBD1 (5 bases). The V end was cut by 1 base, the J end by 4 bases, with 7 bases between. This CDR3 has 13 residues. Looked up from germline, CDR1 is LGHNA and CDR2 is YSLEER.

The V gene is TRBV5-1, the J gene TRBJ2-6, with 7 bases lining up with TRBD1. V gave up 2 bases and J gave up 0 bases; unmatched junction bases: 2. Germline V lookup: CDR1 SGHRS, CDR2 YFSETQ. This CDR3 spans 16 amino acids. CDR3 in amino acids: CASSFAGGSGANVLTF. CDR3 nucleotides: TGCGCCAGCAGCTTCGCAGGGGGCTCTGGGGCCAACGTCCTGACTTTC. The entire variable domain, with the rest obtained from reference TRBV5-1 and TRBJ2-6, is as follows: KAGVTQTPRYLIKTRGQQVTLSCSPISGHRSVSWYQQTPGQGLQFLFEYFSETQRNKGNFPGRFSGRQFSNSRSEMNVSTLELGDSALYLCASSFAGGSGANVLTFGAGSRLTVL.

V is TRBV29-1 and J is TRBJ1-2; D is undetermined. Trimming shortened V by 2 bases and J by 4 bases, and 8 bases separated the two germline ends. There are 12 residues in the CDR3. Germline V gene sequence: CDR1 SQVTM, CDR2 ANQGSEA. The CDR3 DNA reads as TGCAGCGTTGAACCGAGAACCTATGGCTACACCTTC. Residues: CSVEPRTYGYTF.

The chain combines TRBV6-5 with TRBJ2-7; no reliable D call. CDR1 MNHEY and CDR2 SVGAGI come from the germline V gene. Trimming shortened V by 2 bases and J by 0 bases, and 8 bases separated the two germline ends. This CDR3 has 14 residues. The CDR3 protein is CASSYGQVSYEQYF. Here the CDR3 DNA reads TGTGCCAGCAGTTACGGGCAGGTCTCCTACGAGCAGTACTTC.

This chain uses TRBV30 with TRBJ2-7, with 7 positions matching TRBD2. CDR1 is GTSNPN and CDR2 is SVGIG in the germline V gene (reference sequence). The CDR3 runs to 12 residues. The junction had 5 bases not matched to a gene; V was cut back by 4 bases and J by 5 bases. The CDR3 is CAWTSGSHEQYF. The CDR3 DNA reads TGTGCCTGGACTAGCGGTAGCCACGAGCAGTACTTC. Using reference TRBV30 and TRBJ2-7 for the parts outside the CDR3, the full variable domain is SQTIHQWPATLVQPVGSPLSLECTVEGTSNPNLYWYRQAAGRGLQLLFYSVGIGQISSEVPQNLSASRPQDRQFILSSKKLLLSDSGFYLCAWTSGSHEQYFGPGTRLTVT.

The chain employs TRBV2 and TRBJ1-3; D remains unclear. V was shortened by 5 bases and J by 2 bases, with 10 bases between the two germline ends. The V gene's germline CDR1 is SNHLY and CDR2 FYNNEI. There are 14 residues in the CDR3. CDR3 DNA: TGTGCCAGCAGTCCACGCGGGACTGGAAACACCATATATTTT. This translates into CASSPRGTGNTIYF.

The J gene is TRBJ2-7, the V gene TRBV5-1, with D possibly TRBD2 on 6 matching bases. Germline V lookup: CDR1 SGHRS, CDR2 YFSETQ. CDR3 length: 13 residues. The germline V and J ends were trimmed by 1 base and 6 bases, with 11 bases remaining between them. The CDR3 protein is CASSLIGSGEQYF. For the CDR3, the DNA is TGCGCCAGCAGCTTGATCGGGAGTGGCGAGCAGTACTTC.